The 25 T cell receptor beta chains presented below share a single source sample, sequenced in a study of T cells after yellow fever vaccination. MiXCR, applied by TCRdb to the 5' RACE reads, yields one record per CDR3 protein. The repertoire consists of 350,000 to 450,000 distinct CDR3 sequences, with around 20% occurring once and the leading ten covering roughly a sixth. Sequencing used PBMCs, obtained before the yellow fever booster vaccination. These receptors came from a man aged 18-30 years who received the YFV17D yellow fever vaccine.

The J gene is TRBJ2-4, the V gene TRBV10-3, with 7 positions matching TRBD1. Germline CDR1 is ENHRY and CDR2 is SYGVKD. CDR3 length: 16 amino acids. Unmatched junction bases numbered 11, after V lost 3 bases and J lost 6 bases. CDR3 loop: CAISDSTGSALNIQYF. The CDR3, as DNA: TGTGCCATCAGTGACTCGACAGGGAGTGCCCTAAACATTCAGTACTTC.

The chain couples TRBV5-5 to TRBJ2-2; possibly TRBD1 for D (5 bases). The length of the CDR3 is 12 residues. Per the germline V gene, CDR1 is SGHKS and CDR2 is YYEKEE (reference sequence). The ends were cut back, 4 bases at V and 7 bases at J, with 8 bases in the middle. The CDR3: CASSGALGELFF. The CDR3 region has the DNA TGTGCCAGCAGCGGGGCTCTCGGGGAGCTGTTTTTT.

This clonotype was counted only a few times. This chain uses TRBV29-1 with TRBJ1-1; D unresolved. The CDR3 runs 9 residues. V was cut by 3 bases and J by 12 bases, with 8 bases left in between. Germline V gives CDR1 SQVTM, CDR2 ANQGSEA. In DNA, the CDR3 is TGCAGCGTTGAGCTAAACCCTTTCTTT. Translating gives CSVELNPFF.

The CDR3: CASSRRRESVADTQYF. The CDR3 DNA sequence: TGTGCCAGCAGTCGCCGCAGGGAGTCGGTGGCAGATACGCAGTATTTT. V and J are TRBV6-2 or TRBV6-3 and TRBJ2-3; the D gene could be TRBD1 or TRBD2 (5 bases each). CDR1 and CDR2 (germline): MNHEY, SVGEGT. Trimming took off 5 bases at V and 4 bases at J, with 19 bases between the two ends. The CDR3 runs 16 residues.

The chain's CDR3 is CASSWGQLAIQYF. Written as DNA, the CDR3 is TGTGCCAGCAGCTGGGGACAACTGGCTATTCAGTACTTC. This chain connects TRBV5-6 to TRBJ2-4, with D possibly being TRBD1 (6 bases). V lost 3 bases and J 10 bases, leaving 14 bases between the germline ends. Germline-derived CDR1 and CDR2 are SGHDT and YYEEEE. This CDR3 has 13 amino acids.

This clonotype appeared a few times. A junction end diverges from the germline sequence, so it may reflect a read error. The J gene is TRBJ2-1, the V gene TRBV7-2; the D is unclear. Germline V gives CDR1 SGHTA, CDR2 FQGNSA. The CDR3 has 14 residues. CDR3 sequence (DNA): TGTGCCAGCAGCTTATTCGACTCCGACAATGAGCAGTTCTTC. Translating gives CASSLFDSDNEQFF.

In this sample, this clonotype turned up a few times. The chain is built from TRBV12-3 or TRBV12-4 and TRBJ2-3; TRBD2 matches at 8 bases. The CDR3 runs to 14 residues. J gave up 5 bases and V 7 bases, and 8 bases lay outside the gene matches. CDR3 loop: CASTKGTRLDTQYF. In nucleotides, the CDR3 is TGTGCCAGCACGAAGGGGACTAGACTAGATACGCAGTATTTT.

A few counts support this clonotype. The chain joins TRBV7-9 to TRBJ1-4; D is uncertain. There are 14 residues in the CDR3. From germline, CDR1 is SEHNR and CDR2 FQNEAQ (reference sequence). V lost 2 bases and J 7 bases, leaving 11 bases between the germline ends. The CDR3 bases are TGTGCCAGCAGCTTATCTCAGAGTAGTGAAAAACTGTTTTTT. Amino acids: CASSLSQSSEKLFF.

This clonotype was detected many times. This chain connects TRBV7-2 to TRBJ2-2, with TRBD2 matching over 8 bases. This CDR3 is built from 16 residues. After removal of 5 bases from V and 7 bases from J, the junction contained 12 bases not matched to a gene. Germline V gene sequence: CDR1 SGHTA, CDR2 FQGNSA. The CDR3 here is CASSPRLALIGGELFF. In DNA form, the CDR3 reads TGTGCCAGCAGCCCAAGACTAGCGCTCATTGGCGGGGAGCTGTTTTTT.

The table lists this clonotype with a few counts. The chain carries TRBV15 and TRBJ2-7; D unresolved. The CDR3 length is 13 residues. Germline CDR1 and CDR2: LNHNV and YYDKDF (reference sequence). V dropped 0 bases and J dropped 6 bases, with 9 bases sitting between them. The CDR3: CATSRDPPSEQYV. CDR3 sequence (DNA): TGTGCCACCAGCAGAGATCCACCGAGCGAGCAGTACGTC.

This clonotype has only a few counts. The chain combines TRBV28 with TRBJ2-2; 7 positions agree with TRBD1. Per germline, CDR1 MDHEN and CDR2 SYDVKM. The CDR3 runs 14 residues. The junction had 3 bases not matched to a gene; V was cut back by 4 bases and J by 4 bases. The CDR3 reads CASSSAGGTGELFF. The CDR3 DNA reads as TGTGCCAGCAGTTCGGCAGGGGGCACCGGGGAGCTGTTTTTT.

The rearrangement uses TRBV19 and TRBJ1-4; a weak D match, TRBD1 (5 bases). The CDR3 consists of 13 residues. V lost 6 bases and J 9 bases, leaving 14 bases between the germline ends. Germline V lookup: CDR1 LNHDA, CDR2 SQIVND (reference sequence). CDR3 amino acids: CASRPSGPQKLFF. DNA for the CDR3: TGTGCCAGTAGACCATCGGGACCCCAAAAACTGTTTTTT.

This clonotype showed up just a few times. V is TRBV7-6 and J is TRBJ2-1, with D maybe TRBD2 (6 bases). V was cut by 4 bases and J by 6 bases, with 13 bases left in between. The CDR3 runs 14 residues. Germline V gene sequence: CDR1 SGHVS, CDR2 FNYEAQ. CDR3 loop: CASSSRGGSNEQFF. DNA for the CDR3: TGTGCCAGCAGCTCGAGAGGAGGGAGCAATGAGCAGTTCTTC.

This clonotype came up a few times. In nucleotides, the CDR3 is TGCGCCAGCAGCTTTAGCAGTAATTCACCCCTCCACTTT. Its translation is CASSFSSNSPLHF. The chain couples TRBV5-1 to TRBJ1-6; unclear D gene. Trimming shortened V by 2 bases and J by 6 bases, and 6 bases separated the two germline ends. The germline gives CDR1 SGHRS, CDR2 YFSETQ. This CDR3 contains 13 residues.

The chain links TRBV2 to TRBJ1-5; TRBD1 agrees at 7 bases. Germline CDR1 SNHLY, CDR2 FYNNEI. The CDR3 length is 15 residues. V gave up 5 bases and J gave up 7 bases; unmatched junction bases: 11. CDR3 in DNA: TGTGCCAGCAGTTATACCCGAACAGGGGACCAGCCCCAGCATTTT. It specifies CASSYTRTGDQPQHF.

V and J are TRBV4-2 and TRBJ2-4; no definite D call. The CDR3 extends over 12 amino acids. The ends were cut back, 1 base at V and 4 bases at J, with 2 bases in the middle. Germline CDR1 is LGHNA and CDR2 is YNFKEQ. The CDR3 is CASSQAKNIQYF. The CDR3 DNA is TGTGCCAGCAGCCAAGCGAAAAACATTCAGTACTTC.

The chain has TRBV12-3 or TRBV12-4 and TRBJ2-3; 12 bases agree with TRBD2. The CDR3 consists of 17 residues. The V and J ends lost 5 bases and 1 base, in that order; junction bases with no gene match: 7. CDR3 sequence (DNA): TGTGCCAGCAGTCCTCACCGACTAGCGGGGGGCACAGATACGCAGTATTTT. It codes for CASSPHRLAGGTDTQYF.

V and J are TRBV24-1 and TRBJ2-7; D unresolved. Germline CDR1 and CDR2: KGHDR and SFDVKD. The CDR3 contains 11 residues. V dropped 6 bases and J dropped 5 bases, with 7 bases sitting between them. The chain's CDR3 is CATSMHDEQYV. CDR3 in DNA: TGTGCCACCAGTATGCACGACGAGCAGTACGTC.

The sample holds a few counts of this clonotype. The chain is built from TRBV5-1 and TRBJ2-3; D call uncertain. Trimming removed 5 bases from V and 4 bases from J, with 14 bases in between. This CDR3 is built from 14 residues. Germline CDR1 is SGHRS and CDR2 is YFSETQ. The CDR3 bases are TGCGCCAGCAGTTCGAGGAATACGGCAGATACGCAGTATTTT. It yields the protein CASSSRNTADTQYF.

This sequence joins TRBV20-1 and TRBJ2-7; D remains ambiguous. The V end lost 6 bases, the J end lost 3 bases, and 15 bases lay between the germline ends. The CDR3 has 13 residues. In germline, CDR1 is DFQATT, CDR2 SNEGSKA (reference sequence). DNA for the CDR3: TGCAGTGCACTGGGCCTACCGAACTACGAGCAGTACGTC. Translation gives CSALGLPNYEQYV.

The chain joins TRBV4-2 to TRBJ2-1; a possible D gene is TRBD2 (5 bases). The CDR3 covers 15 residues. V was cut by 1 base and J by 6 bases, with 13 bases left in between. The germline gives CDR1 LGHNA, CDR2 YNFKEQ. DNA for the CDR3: TGTGCCAGCAGCCAAGTGGGCCGGGGTTTCAATGAGCAGTTCTTC. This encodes CASSQVGRGFNEQFF.

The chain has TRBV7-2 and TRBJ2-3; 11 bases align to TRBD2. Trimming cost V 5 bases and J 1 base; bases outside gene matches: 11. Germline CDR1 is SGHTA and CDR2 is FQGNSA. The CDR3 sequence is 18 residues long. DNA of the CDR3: TGTGCCAGCAGCACAGGTGCTAGCGGGGGGCCCCGCACAGATACGCAGTATTTT. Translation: CASSTGASGGPRTDTQYF.

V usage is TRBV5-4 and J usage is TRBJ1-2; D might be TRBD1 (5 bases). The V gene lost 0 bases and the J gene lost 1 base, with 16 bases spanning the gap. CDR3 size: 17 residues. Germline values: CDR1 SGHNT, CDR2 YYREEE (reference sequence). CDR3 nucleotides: TGTGCCAGCAGCTTGGCGGGGCCCCTGGAAGTTAACTATGGCTACACCTTC. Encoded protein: CASSLAGPLEVNYGYTF.

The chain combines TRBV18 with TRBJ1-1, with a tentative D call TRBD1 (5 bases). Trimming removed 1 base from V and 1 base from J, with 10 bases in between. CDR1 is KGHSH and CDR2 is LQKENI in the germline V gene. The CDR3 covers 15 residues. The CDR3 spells CASSPQKGENTEAFF. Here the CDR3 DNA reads TGTGCCAGCTCACCACAGAAAGGGGAGAACACTGAAGCTTTCTTT.

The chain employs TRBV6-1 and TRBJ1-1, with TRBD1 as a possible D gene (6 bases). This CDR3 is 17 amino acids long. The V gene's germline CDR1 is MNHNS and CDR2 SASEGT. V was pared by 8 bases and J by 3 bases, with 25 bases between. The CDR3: CASPRDNGLVGDTEAFF. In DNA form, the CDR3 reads TGTGCCAGCCCCCGGGACAACGGCCTTGTGGGGGACACTGAAGCTTTCTTT.